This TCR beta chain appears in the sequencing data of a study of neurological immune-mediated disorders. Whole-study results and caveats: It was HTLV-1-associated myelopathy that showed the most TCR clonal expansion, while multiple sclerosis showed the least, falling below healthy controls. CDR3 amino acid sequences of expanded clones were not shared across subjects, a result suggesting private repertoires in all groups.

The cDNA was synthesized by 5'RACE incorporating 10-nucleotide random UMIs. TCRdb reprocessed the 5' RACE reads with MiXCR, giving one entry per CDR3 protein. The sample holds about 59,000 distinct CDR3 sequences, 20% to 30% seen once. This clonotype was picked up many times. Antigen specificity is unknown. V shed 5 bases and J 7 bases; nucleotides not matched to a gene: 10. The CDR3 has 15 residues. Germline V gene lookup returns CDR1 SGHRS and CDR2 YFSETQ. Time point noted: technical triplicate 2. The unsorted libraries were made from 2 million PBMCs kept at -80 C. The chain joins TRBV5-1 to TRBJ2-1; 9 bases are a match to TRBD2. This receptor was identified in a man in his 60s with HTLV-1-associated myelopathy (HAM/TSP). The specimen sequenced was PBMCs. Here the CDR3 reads CASSLPSGMRNEQFF. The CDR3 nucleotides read TGCGCCAGCAGTCTTCCTAGCGGGATGAGGAATGAGCAGTTCTTC.